Below, one T cell receptor beta chain is given with its context. Its antigen is unidentified. The CDR3 is made up of 16 amino acids. Trimming pared 0 bases from V and 6 bases from J, leaving 18 bases between. Germline V CDR1 and CDR2: SGHDT, YYEEEE. This record belongs to a study of post-analysis software for immune sequencing data. Study-level points and caveats: When patients were compared with controls, four to six TRBV segments were more frequent, TRBV5-6, TRBV5-1 and TRBV20-1 among them.

TCR beta cDNA libraries included unique molecular identifiers. MiXCR, applied by TCRdb to the PCR reads, yields one record per CDR3 protein. The table records 750,000 to 950,000 distinct CDR3 sequences, roughly 50% of them present only once. Specimen: blood. The origin of this receptor is a girl between 5 and 17 years old with multiple sclerosis. The genes are TRBV5-6 and TRBJ1-2; D perhaps matches TRBD1 (6 bases). In DNA form, the CDR3 reads TGTGCCAGCAGCTTGGGGAGTTCGGGGGCTCCGGATGGCTACACCTTC. Protein: CASSLGSSGAPDGYTF.